This paragraph reports one TCR beta chain. The antigen is undetermined. This CDR3 contains 20 residues. The germline V gene encodes CDR1 SGHRS and CDR2 YFSETQ. The V segment lost 2 bases and the J segment 0 bases; nucleotides outside the gene matches: 12. TCRbeta library construction was performed incorporating unique molecular identifiers. TCRdb passed the PCR reads through MiXCR, listing each CDR3 protein once. Of roughly 570,000 distinct CDR3 sequences listed, 20% to 30% were seen once; the top ten hold less than 40%. The sample belongs to a study of T-cell reconstitution after alpha-beta-depleted transplantation in children. General study findings and limits: T-cell numbers and diversity, one year after transplant, stemmed largely from T cells that were newly produced. About two months after transplant, alpha-beta T cells reportedly came from several hundred expanded graft clones. Surviving recipient cells, namely T cells and thymic progenitors, were the source of high day-60 TCRbeta diversity in some patients.

The V and J genes are TRBV5-1 and TRBJ2-2; 11 nucleotides agree with TRBD2. The source was PBMCs, collected before TCRalphabeta/CD19-depleted stem cell transplant. This clonotype was sampled from a boy in the first two years of life with Wiskott-Aldrich syndrome, due to receive a stem cell transplant. CDR3 protein: CASSFQLTSGTLTNTGELFF. CDR3 sequence (DNA): TGCGCCAGCAGCTTCCAGTTGACTAGCGGGACATTAACGAACACCGGGGAGCTGTTTTTT.